This entry lists 27 T cell receptor beta chains sequenced from one sample in a study of OX40 agonist ivuxolimab in advanced cancers. The table came from immunoSEQ multiplex PCR; TCRdb's copy has only in-frame clones and leaves some out. The top ten clones hold about 3% of a sample with 65,000 to 85,000 clones, 85% of them seen once. The sequencing here drew on CD4+ or CD8+ T cells sorted from blood, taken in a trial of the OX40 agonist ivuxolimab. The origin of the receptors is an adult with an advanced solid tumor such as melanoma, head and neck, liver or kidney cancer.

This clone was counted at least ten times. The chain recombines TRBV2 with TRBJ1-5; D gene uncertain. Germline CDR1 is SNHLY and CDR2 is FYNNEI. CDR3 length equals 14 residues. The V end lost 3 bases, the J end lost 5 bases, and 11 bases lay between the germline ends. CDR3 loop: CASSEEAAYQPQHF. The CDR3, as DNA: TGTGCCAGCAGTGAGGAGGCAGCCTATCAGCCCCAGCATTTT.

About this clone itself: The junction and the germline gene differ at one end; a read error may be behind it. The chain carries TRBV7-8 and TRBJ1-3; D gene unclear. There are 12 residues in the CDR3. Germline values: CDR1 SGHVS, CDR2 FQNEAQ. Here the CDR3 reads CASSLRQSYPHF. The CDR3 region has the DNA TGTGCCAGCAGCTTAAGGCAGTCTTACCCCCATTTT.

The J gene is TRBJ1-5, the V gene TRBV18, with 10 nucleotides matching TRBD1. In germline, CDR1 is KGHSH, CDR2 LQKENI. V shed 8 bases, J shed 5 bases, and the junction held 9 bases outside the gene matches. The CDR3 is made up of 15 amino acids. CDR3 residues: CASAAGTGDYQPQHF. CDR3 nucleotide sequence: TGTGCCAGCGCGGCCGGGACAGGGGATTATCAGCCCCAGCATTTT.

This chain uses TRBV11-2 with TRBJ1-5, with 7 positions matching TRBD1. V trimming: 0 bases; J trimming: 6 bases; junction bases outside the gene matches: 5. The CDR3 runs to 15 residues. Germline CDR1 is SGHAT and CDR2 is FQNNGV. CDR3 loop: CASSLDLTGVQPQHF. CDR3 DNA sequence: TGTGCCAGCAGCTTAGATTTAACAGGGGTTCAGCCCCAGCATTTT.

This rearrangement joins TRBV7-9 to TRBJ1-2; no clear D. Trimming removed 1 base at V and 4 bases at J, with 7 bases between. The CDR3 runs to 13 residues. Germline V CDR1 and CDR2: SEHNR, FQNEAQ (reference sequence). The CDR3 loop is CASSLGHSYGYTF. The CDR3 coding sequence is TGTGCCAGCAGCTTAGGACACAGCTATGGCTACACCTTC.

The CDR3 protein is CASSYGGVNRETQYF. The CDR3 coding sequence is TGTGCCAGCAGTTACGGAGGGGTAAATAGGGAGACCCAGTACTTC. J is TRBJ2-5 and V is TRBV6-6; D perhaps matches TRBD2 (6 bases). The CDR3 runs to 15 residues. The germline V gene has CDR1 MNHNY and CDR2 SVGAGI (reference sequence). Trimming cost V 2 bases and J 5 bases, with 15 bases left between them.

This clone has a single count. This chain connects TRBV19 to TRBJ1-1; possible D gene TRBD1, 6 bases. Germline V CDR1 and CDR2: LNHDA, SQIVND (reference sequence). The CDR3 length is 15 residues. The V and J ends lost 1 base and 8 bases respectively, with 17 bases between them. The CDR3 region has the DNA TGTGCCAGTAGTATAGGCTCGGGCAGGGGTGTCGAAGCTTTCTTT. Its translation: CASSIGSGRGVEAFF.

The gene calls are TRBV7-9 and TRBJ2-5, with D possibly being TRBD2 (6 bases). Germline values: CDR1 SEHNR, CDR2 FQNEAQ (reference sequence). CDR3 size: 14 residues. V was cut by 5 bases and J by 7 bases, with 17 bases left in between. The CDR3: CASSRLTQGGTQYF. CDR3 nucleotides: TGTGCCAGCAGCCGCCTAACTCAGGGAGGGACCCAGTACTTC.

V usage is TRBV28 and J usage is TRBJ1-3; possible D gene TRBD1, 5 bases. Trimming removed 2 bases from V and 0 bases from J, with 11 bases in between. The CDR3 is 16 amino acids. CDR1 is MDHEN, CDR2 SYDVKM, per germline. The CDR3 sequence is CASSLQGPSSGNTIYF. CDR3 sequence (DNA): TGTGCCAGCAGTTTACAGGGACCTAGCTCTGGAAACACCATATATTTT. Complete variable domain (other parts from reference TRBV28 and TRBJ1-3): DVKVTQSSRYLVKRTGEKVFLECVQDMDHENMFWYRQDPGLGLRLIYFSYDVKMKEKGDIPEGYSVSREKKERFSLILESASTNQTSMYLCASSLQGPSSGNTIYFGEGSWLTVV.

The J gene is TRBJ2-3, the V gene TRBV5-1; 9 bases align to TRBD2. The J segment lost 3 bases and the V segment lost 3 bases, leaving 8 bases of the junction unmatched. Germline CDR1 and CDR2: SGHRS and YFSETQ. The CDR3 is 16 amino acids. The CDR3 DNA is TGCGCCAGCAGCTGGGAGAGGCTAGCGGGGACAGATACGCAGTATTTT. Translating gives CASSWERLAGTDTQYF.

The rearrangement uses TRBV18 and TRBJ1-2, with D perhaps TRBD1 (5 bases). CDR1 and CDR2 from the germline V gene are KGHSH and LQKENI. Trimming stripped 0 bases from V and 1 base from J, with 9 bases between. The CDR3 totals 15 residues. DNA of the CDR3: TGTGCCAGCTCACCACCATCGGGGGTTAACTATGGCTACACCTTC. Its translation is CASSPPSGVNYGYTF.

This chain joins TRBV7-2 and TRBJ1-1; D is undetermined. The CDR3 spans 14 residues. Germline V gives CDR1 SGHTA, CDR2 FQGNSA. The V and J ends lost 2 bases and 1 base respectively, with 8 bases between them. In DNA, the CDR3 is TGTGCCAGCAGCTTACTCCTCGGGAACACTGAAGCTTTCTTT. Protein product: CASSLLLGNTEAFF.

The chain has TRBV11-3 and TRBJ2-3; weak D call: TRBD1 (5 bases). V was trimmed by 3 bases and J by 6 bases, leaving 10 bases between them. Germline V lookup: CDR1 SGHNT, CDR2 YENEEA. This CDR3 has 13 amino acids. The CDR3 DNA reads TGTGCCAGCAGCTTCTCATCAGGGGATACGCAGTATTTT. Protein: CASSFSSGDTQYF.

The sample holds one count of this clone. The V call is TRBV7-6, the J call TRBJ1-1; 8 positions match TRBD1. The CDR3 has 13 residues. Trimming at V came to 5 bases and at J to 3 bases, leaving 2 bases not matched to a gene. CDR1 and CDR2 from the germline V gene are SGHVS and FNYEAQ. The CDR3 coding sequence is TGTGCCAGCAGCACGGACAGGGACACTGAAGCTTTCTTT. Protein product: CASSTDRDTEAFF.

The chain has TRBV6-5 and TRBJ2-7; 9 nucleotides agree with TRBD1. The V gene's germline CDR1 is MNHEY and CDR2 SVGAGI. V was pared by 6 bases and J by 6 bases, with 6 bases of the junction left unmatched. CDR3 length: 13 residues. CDR3 in amino acids: CASRDRGLGEQYF. The CDR3 coding sequence is TGTGCCAGCAGGGACAGGGGATTAGGCGAGCAGTACTTC.

The V gene is TRBV7-3, the J gene TRBJ2-6; the D gene is possibly TRBD1 (6 bases). Trimming left V 0 bases short and J 4 bases short, with 10 bases between. The CDR3 runs to 16 residues. Germline values: CDR1 SGHTA, CDR2 FQGTGA. The CDR3 coding sequence is TGTGCCAGCAGCTTAACCACAGGGTCCGGGGCCAACGTCCTGACTTTC. It codes for CASSLTTGSGANVLTF.

The V gene is TRBV4-3, the J gene TRBJ1-2, with TRBD1 matching 9 bases. The CDR3 runs 17 residues. The germline CDR1 and CDR2 sequences are LGHNA and YSLEER. J was trimmed by 4 bases and V by 4 bases; bases with no gene match: 13. The CDR3 sequence: CASSPGDTGGITYGYTF. CDR3 nucleotides: TGCGCCAGCAGCCCTGGGGATACAGGGGGCATCACCTATGGCTACACCTTC.

V and J are TRBV28 and TRBJ1-4; D is ambiguous. Germline values: CDR1 MDHEN, CDR2 SYDVKM. The CDR3 spans 15 residues. Trimming left V 3 bases short and J 2 bases short, with 10 bases between. The CDR3 coding sequence is TGTGCCAGCAGTTTCGGGCAAGTTACTAATGAAAAACTGTTTTTT. Its translation: CASSFGQVTNEKLFF.

The J gene is TRBJ1-1, the V gene TRBV18, with unresolved D. This CDR3 spans 14 amino acids. V lost 3 bases, J lost 4 bases, and 12 bases lay in between. The germline V gene has CDR1 KGHSH and CDR2 LQKENI. CDR3 sequence reads: CASSPSPGGTEAFF. The CDR3 coding sequence is TGTGCCAGCTCACCCTCGCCAGGAGGCACTGAAGCTTTCTTT.

The chain employs TRBV5-1 and TRBJ1-3, with D tentatively TRBD1 (5 bases). The length of the CDR3 is 16 residues. Germline V gives CDR1 SGHRS, CDR2 YFSETQ. V was trimmed by 3 bases and J by 2 bases, leaving 15 bases between them. CDR3 loop: CASSSTDGGPGNTIYF. Written as DNA, the CDR3 is TGCGCCAGCAGCTCGACGGACGGGGGACCTGGAAACACCATATATTTT.

This clone was recorded once. This CDR3 is also generated by other DNA sequences in the sample. This chain links TRBV30 with TRBJ1-1; D call uncertain. Germline CDR1 reads GTSNPN; CDR2 reads SVGIG (reference sequence). V was shortened by 1 base and J by 3 bases, with 6 bases between the two germline ends. The CDR3 spans 12 residues. CDR3 sequence: CAWSDRDTEAFF. The CDR3 nucleotides read TGTGCCTGGAGTGATAGGGACACTGAAGCTTTCTTT.

The V and J genes are TRBV29-1 and TRBJ2-7; perhaps TRBD1 as D (7 bases). V dropped 6 bases and J dropped 3 bases, with 18 bases sitting between them. Germline V gene data show CDR1 as SQVTM and CDR2 as ANQGSEA. The CDR3 loop spans 14 amino acids. The CDR3 coding sequence is TGCAGCGTACTGACAGGGCGCGGGGACTACGAGCAGTACTTC. Translation gives CSVLTGRGDYEQYF.

This clone was counted only a few times. DNA of the CDR3: TGTGCCAGCAGCTCGGCAGCACAGTGGAACACTGAAGCTTTCTTT. Its protein is CASSSAAQWNTEAFF. V gene TRBV11-3 combines with J gene TRBJ1-1; D ambiguous. Per the germline V gene, CDR1 is SGHNT and CDR2 is YENEEA. The CDR3 covers 15 residues. V was pared by 4 bases and J by 1 base, with 13 bases between.

The chain combines TRBV4-3 with TRBJ1-2; 8 nucleotides agree with TRBD1. The germline gives CDR1 LGHNA, CDR2 YSLEER. The V segment lost 3 bases and the J segment 4 bases; nucleotides outside the gene matches: 7. This CDR3 comprises 15 residues. CDR3: CASSQQTGEVYGYTF. CDR3 sequence (DNA): TGCGCCAGCAGCCAGCAGACAGGGGAAGTCTATGGCTACACCTTC.

The chain is built from TRBV7-2 and TRBJ1-5; a weak D match, TRBD1 (5 bases). The CDR3 has 15 residues. The V end was cut by 7 bases, the J end by 3 bases, with 16 bases between. The germline V gene has CDR1 SGHTA and CDR2 FQGNSA. The DNA for the CDR3 is TGTGCCAGCACCTCGAACGGGGACCCCAATCAGCCCCAGCATTTT. Translated, it gives CASTSNGDPNQPQHF.

The V call is TRBV7-9, the J call TRBJ1-1; no reliable D call. V dropped 3 bases and J dropped 4 bases, with 12 bases sitting between them. Germline CDR1 is SEHNR and CDR2 is FQNEAQ (reference sequence). The CDR3 is made up of 14 amino acids. This CDR3 reads CASSFRDVSTEAFF. CDR3 bases: TGTGCCAGCAGCTTCCGAGACGTTAGCACTGAAGCTTTCTTT.

The V call is TRBV13, the J call TRBJ1-4, with a possible D match to TRBD1 (5 bases). V shed 3 bases and J shed 7 bases, with 9 bases lying between them. The CDR3 runs 13 residues. The germline CDR1 and CDR2 sequences are PRHDT and FYEKMQ (reference sequence). CDR3 sequence reads: CASSFREGEKLFF. DNA for the CDR3: TGTGCCAGCAGCTTCAGGGAAGGTGAAAAACTGTTTTTT.